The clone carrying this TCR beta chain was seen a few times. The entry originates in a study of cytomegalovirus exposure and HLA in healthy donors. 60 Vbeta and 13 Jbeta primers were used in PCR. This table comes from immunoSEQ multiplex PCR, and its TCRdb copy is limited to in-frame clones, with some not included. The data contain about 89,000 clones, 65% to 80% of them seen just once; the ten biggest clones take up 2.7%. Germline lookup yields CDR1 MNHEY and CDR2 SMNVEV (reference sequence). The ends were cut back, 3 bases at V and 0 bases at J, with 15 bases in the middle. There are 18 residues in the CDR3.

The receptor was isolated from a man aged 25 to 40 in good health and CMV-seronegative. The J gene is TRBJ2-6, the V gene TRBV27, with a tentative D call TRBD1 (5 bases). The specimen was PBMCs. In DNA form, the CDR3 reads TGTGCCAGCAGTTTCTCAGGGTTTTCGGGCTCTGGGGCCAACGTCCTGACTTTC. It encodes CASSFSGFSGSGANVLTF.